Detailed here is one T cell receptor (beta chain). Sequencing was performed with immunoSEQ multiplex PCR; in TCRdb, only in-frame clones are kept and a portion is missing. The sample holds just over 2,000,000 clones, 85% to 95% seen once. This specimen belongs to a study of shared clonotypes between healthy human individuals. Study-wide background: Used for every donor were three CD4 naive, three CD4 memory, two CD8 naive and one CD8 memory plate.

With 4 bases clipped from V and 1 base from J, the junction kept 3 bases outside the gene matches. The CDR3 is made up of 14 amino acids. Germline lookup yields CDR1 MNHEY and CDR2 SVGAGI. This chain links TRBV6-5 with TRBJ2-7, with TRBD1 identical over 8 bases. The sequencing input was naive CD4+ T cells sorted from blood. As for subset: CD45RA+ positively selected. This TCR came from a man between 18 and 29 years old in good health. The CDR3, as DNA: TGTGCCAGCAGTTCCGGGACAGGATCCTACGAGCAGTACTTC. Its protein is CASSSGTGSYEQYF.